This T cell receptor (beta chain) was recorded in a study of cytomegalovirus exposure and HLA in healthy donors. Whole-study findings and limits: Within the roughly 120 validation repertoires, first-cohort TCR clusters tended to co-occur, according to a later analysis. Under in vitro conditions, a few CMV-associated chains were confirmed as specific for CMV antigens.

From the roughly 110-subject validation cohort, which was separate from the approximately 700-subject first cohort, the donors were drawn. Only one count was recorded for this clone. Its cognate antigen is unknown. Generated by immunoSEQ multiplex PCR, the TCRdb table keeps only in-frame clones and is missing some. The table shows about 220,000 clones, with 80% to 90% occurring only once. Sequenced material: PBMCs. The receptor comes from a woman younger than 35 in good health and CMV-seronegative.

Here the CDR3 DNA reads TGTGCCAGCAGTCCCGAGAGAAGTCTAGCTTCCTACGAGCAGTACTTC. Encoded protein: CASSPERSLASYEQYF. The chain couples TRBV6-6 to TRBJ2-7; possible D gene TRBD2, 5 bases. The V end was cut by 5 bases, the J end by 1 base, with 18 bases between. The CDR3 totals 16 residues. The germline V gene encodes CDR1 MNHNY and CDR2 SVGAGI (reference sequence).